The rows below give T cell receptor beta chains drawn from one sample of a study of control samples from healthy donors and cancer patients. TCRdb's copy holds only in-frame clones and misses some; the assay was immunoSEQ multiplex PCR. The data hold about 200,000 clones, with about 91% observed a single time. Source material: blood. The receptors were sampled from a man aged 30 to 39 in good health. The CDR3 runs from the conserved cysteine through the conserved F or W. A D gene is named only where the DNA matches it firmly. The size of a clone is reported for some rows only, either as once, few or many, or as a class for expanded clones.

TGCGCCAGCAGGGAGCCGGGACAGGGGGCGCTTGGCTACACCTTC	CASREPGQGALGYTF	NA	TRBV5-1	TRBJ1-2	TRBD1
TGTGCCAGCAGGGGGGACAGCACGATGGGTGGCTACACCTTC	CASRGDSTMGGYTF	NA	TRBV6-6	TRBJ1-2	TRBD1
TGTGCCAGCAGCCAAGATCCCGCCGGGCTGGGCGGGGGGGCTCCTAATGAGCAGTTCTTC	CASSQDPAGLGGGAPNEQFF	NA	TRBV4-2	TRBJ2-1	TRBD2
TGTGCCAGCAGTCAGGGTAAAGCTTTCTTT	CASSQGKAFF	NA	TRBV12-3/TRBV12-4	TRBJ1-1	NA
TGTGCCAGCTTGACGAGGACAATCCAATATGGCTACACCTTC	CASLTRTIQYGYTF	NA	TRBV2	TRBJ1-2	NA
TGTGCCAGCAGTAGGACAGGGAGGTCACCCCTCCACTTT	CASSRTGRSPLHF	NA	TRBV6-5	TRBJ1-6	TRBD1
TGTGCCAGCAGCCCCGGGACAGGGGGCTTCTACGAGCAGTACTTC	CASSPGTGGFYEQYF	NA	TRBV6-4	TRBJ2-7	TRBD1
TGTGCCATCAGTGGGGAATCTAATTCACCCCTCCACTTT	CAISGESNSPLHF	NA	TRBV10-3	TRBJ1-6	NA
TGTGCCAGCAGCCAAGATGAGGAAAAACTGTTTTTT	CASSQDEEKLFF	NA	TRBV4-2	TRBJ1-4	NA
TGTGCCAGATCGGGAGATGGCTACACCTTC	CARSGDGYTF	NA	TRBV2	TRBJ1-2	NA
TGCGCCAGCAGCTTGTCAGGGATGAACACTGAAGCTTTCTTT	CASSLSGMNTEAFF	once	TRBV5-1	TRBJ1-1	NA
TGTGCCAGTAGTAATTTCCCGGGGAATCAGCCCCAGCATTTT	CASSNFPGNQPQHF	few	TRBV19	TRBJ1-5	NA